Listed below are T cell receptor beta chains from one sample, sequenced in a study of human T cells and chemical hapten exposure. TCRdb recomputed calls from the RACE reads with MiXCR, one row per CDR3 protein. The sample lists tens of thousands of distinct CDR3 sequences, 10% to 14% occurring once. Sequences were derived from whole blood, sampled in connection with sensitization to the hapten diphenylcyclopropenone (DPC). These receptors originate from a woman aged 50 to 60 with alopecia areata. Some clones in this sample may be carry-over from other donors' samples. Both conserved end residues are part of each CDR3. A D gene is named only where the DNA matches it firmly. A clone size is listed for some rows: how often the clone was seen (once, few, many), or a class if it is expanded.

d_call clone_size j_call v_call cdr3_nt cdr3_aa
NA NA TRBJ2-3 TRBV18 TGTGCCAGCTCATTTGATTTGGGGGCCACAGATACGCAGTATTTT CASSFDLGATDTQYF
NA medium-sized TRBJ1-2 TRBV20-1 TGCAGTGCTAGCTTGCAGGGAGAGCATGGCTACACCTTC CSASLQGEHGYTF
TRBD2 NA TRBJ2-3 TRBV6-2/TRBV6-3 TGTGCCAGCAGTTACTCCCGGGGACTAGCGGGAGTGGCAGATACGCAGTATTTT CASSYSRGLAGVADTQYF
NA many TRBJ2-1 TRBV5-4 TGTGCCAGCAGCTCTTTAGGGGATTGGCATGAGCAGTTCTTC CASSSLGDWHEQFF
NA NA TRBJ2-7 TRBV28 TGTGCCAGCTCCCCAGGGGCTAGCGTCTACGAGCAGTACTTC CASSPGASVYEQYF
NA many TRBJ1-1 TRBV19 TGTGCCAGTAGTATAGCCTCAGGCACTGAAGCTTTCTTT CASSIASGTEAFF
NA many TRBJ1-5 TRBV12-5 TGTGCTAGTGGTTTCGGGAGCAATCAGCCCCAGCATTTT CASGFGSNQPQHF
TRBD1 few TRBJ2-7 TRBV28 TGTGCCAGCCAGGGGGCCAGGTACGAGCAGTACTTC CASQGARYEQYF
NA NA TRBJ1-4 TRBV30 TGTGCCTGGAGCCGGGCCGGGATTGCAACTAATGAAAAACTGTTTTTT CAWSRAGIATNEKLFF
NA few TRBJ1-1 TRBV6-5 TGTGCCAGCAGTTACGGCTCGGACACTGAAGCTTTCTTT CASSYGSDTEAFF
NA many TRBJ1-1 TRBV23-1 TGCGCCAGCAGTCACGCAGGGGCGAACACTGAAGCTTTCTTT CASSHAGANTEAFF
NA many TRBJ1-6 TRBV12-3/TRBV12-4 TGTGCCAGCAGTTTCGGACAGCTGAATTCAGCCCTCCACTTT CASSFGQLNSALHF
TRBD2 many TRBJ2-1 TRBV12-3/TRBV12-4 TGTGCCAGCAGCTTTTCAGCGGGAGGATACACCTACAATGAGCAGTTCTTC CASSFSAGGYTYNEQFF
NA many TRBJ1-5 TRBV7-9 TGTGCCAGCAGCTTAGAGGGTTGGAATCAGCCCCAGCATTTT CASSLEGWNQPQHF
TRBD1 few TRBJ2-1 TRBV7-2 TGTGCCAGCAGACCCCCCGGGGGACAGGTTACCAATGAGCAGTTCTTC CASRPPGGQVTNEQFF
NA many TRBJ1-5 TRBV29-1 TGCAGCGTTGCAGGGAGCGGACGCAATCAGCCCCAGCATTTT CSVAGSGRNQPQHF
NA many TRBJ1-6 TRBV4-2 TGTGCCAGCAGCCAAGAGGGGGAGAATTCACCCCTCCACTTT CASSQEGENSPLHF
NA NA TRBJ2-2 TRBV12-3/TRBV12-4 TGTGCCCTGAAGATAAGTTACACCGGGGAGCCGTTTTTT CALKISYTGEPFF
TRBD2 NA TRBJ2-1 TRBV19 TGTGCCAGTAGCCAGCGGGAGTCCAATGAGCAGTTCTTC CASSQRESNEQFF
TRBD2 NA TRBJ2-1 TRBV6-9 TGTGCCACCACGGGGGTACGGACTAGCGGGAGAAAAAGGGGTAATGAGCAGTTCTTC CATTGVRTSGRKRGNEQFF
NA many TRBJ1-1 TRBV7-2 TGTGCCAGCAGCTTAGCGCGGGGTACAGGGAAAGCTTTCTTT CASSLARGTGKAFF
NA many TRBJ1-6 TRBV28 TGTGCCAGCAGCTGGGACGGGAGCTCCTATAATTCACCCCTCCACTTT CASSWDGSSYNSPLHF
TRBD2 NA TRBJ2-5 TRBV20-1 TGCAGTGCTAGACTTCTAGCGGGGCCCAGGACCCAGTACTTC CSARLLAGPRTQYF
NA NA TRBJ2-7 TRBV9 TGTGCCAGCAGCGTAGTTGGAGGGAGTGAGCAGTACTTC CASSVVGGSEQYF
NA NA TRBJ1-3 TRBV11-3 TGTGCCAGCAGCCAACAGGTCCTCTCTGGAAACACCATATATTTT CASSQQVLSGNTIYF
NA many TRBJ2-7 TRBV29-1 TGCAGCGTCCTACAGGGCCCCTACGAGCAGTACTTC CSVLQGPYEQYF
TRBD1 many TRBJ1-4 TRBV3-1 TGTGCCAGCAGCCCTAACAGGGGAACTAATGAAAAACTGTTTTTT CASSPNRGTNEKLFF
TRBD2 NA TRBJ2-2 TRBV11-2 TGTGCCAGCAGCCGTAGCGGGAGGAAGGGCACCGGGGAGCTGTTTTTT CASSRSGRKGTGELFF
TRBD2 few TRBJ2-1 TRBV2 TGTGCCAGCACTAGCGGGTATGAGCAGTTCTTC CASTSGYEQFF